One and the same sample provided the 8 T cell receptor beta chains below, sequenced in a study of CD8 T cells in Susac syndrome. Reverse transcription of roughly 0.5 to 1 ug RNA was carried out with random hexamers. TCRdb reanalysed the immunoSEQ multiplex PCR reads using MiXCR and keeps one entry per CDR3 protein. The data contain fewer than 90,000 distinct CDR3 sequences, approximately 93% of them singletons. Sequencing was done on a sample of CD8+ T cells from PBMCs. Receptors originate from a human donor with Susac syndrome.

J is TRBJ2-2 and V is TRBV20-1; 11 bases match TRBD2. V shed 5 bases and J 1 base; nucleotides not matched to a gene: 6. The germline gives CDR1 DFQATT, CDR2 SNEGSKA (reference sequence). The CDR3 is 16 amino acids. The CDR3: CSARSTSGENTGELFF. CDR3 nucleotide sequence: TGCAGTGCTCGATCGACTAGCGGGGAGAACACCGGGGAGCTGTTTTTT.

This clonotype was found once. V and J are TRBV19 and TRBJ1-2, with 7 bases that match TRBD1. Per the germline V gene, CDR1 is LNHDA and CDR2 is SQIVND (reference sequence). The length of the CDR3 is 14 residues. The ends lost 9 bases at V and 4 bases at J; junction bases unmatched: 11. CDR3 sequence (DNA): TGTGCCAGCCTACAGGGGAGGGACAGCTATGGCTACACCTTC. Translated: CASLQGRDSYGYTF.

The chain carries TRBV6-2 or TRBV6-3 and TRBJ2-7, with TRBD2 matching 7 bases. The germline gives CDR1 MNHEY, CDR2 SVGEGT. The CDR3 runs to 14 residues. V shed 2 bases, J shed 3 bases, and the junction held 4 bases outside the gene matches. The CDR3 loop reads CASSYMTSNYEQYF. The CDR3 DNA follows: TGTGCCAGCAGTTACATGACTAGCAACTACGAGCAGTACTTC.

Remarks on this clonotype: One end of the junction varies from germline; a read error may be responsible. The V call is TRBV27, the J call TRBJ2-5; 11 positions match TRBD2. The CDR3 spans 16 residues. Germline CDR1 reads MNHEY; CDR2 reads SMNVEV (reference sequence). The CDR3 DNA follows: TGTGCCAGCAGTTCCAGACTAGCGGGGTTCCAAAAGACCCAGTACTTC. Its translation: CASSSRLAGFQKTQYF.

J is TRBJ2-3 and V is TRBV2; possibly TRBD1 or TRBD2 for D (5 bases each). The V end was cut by 5 bases, the J end by 6 bases, with 15 bases between. Germline-derived CDR1 and CDR2 are SNHLY and FYNNEI. The CDR3 has 14 amino acids. In nucleotides, the CDR3 is TGTGCCAGCAGTCCGGGGCCCGCCGCGGATACGCAGTATTTT. Its translation: CASSPGPAADTQYF.

The V and J genes are TRBV5-1 and TRBJ1-2, with D perhaps matching TRBD1 (6 bases). Germline-derived CDR1 and CDR2 are SGHRS and YFSETQ. Trimming pared 4 bases from V and 4 bases from J, leaving 11 bases between. The CDR3 has 13 amino acids. CDR3 coding DNA: TGCGCCAGCAGCATCGGACAGACCTATGGCTACACCTTC. This gives the protein CASSIGQTYGYTF.

J is TRBJ2-5 and V is TRBV30, with D maybe TRBD2 (6 bases). The CDR3 length is 14 residues. Germline CDR1 and CDR2: GTSNPN and SVGIG (reference sequence). V was cut by 5 bases and J by 5 bases, with 18 bases left in between. The CDR3 coding sequence is TGTGCCTGGTCCATGGAGGGGACCAAGGAGACCCAGTACTTC. Amino acids: CAWSMEGTKETQYF. The entire variable domain, with the rest obtained from reference TRBV30 and TRBJ2-5, is as follows: SQTIHQWPATLVQPVGSPLSLECTVEGTSNPNLYWYRQAAGRGLQLLFYSVGIGQISSEVPQNLSASRPQDRQFILSSKKLLLSDSGFYLCAWSMEGTKETQYFGPGTRLLVL.

This chain joins TRBV5-1 and TRBJ1-2; D uncertain. Trimming shortened V by 6 bases and J by 4 bases, and 16 bases separated the two germline ends. This CDR3 comprises 14 residues. CDR1 is SGHRS, CDR2 YFSETQ, per germline. This chain's CDR3 is CASTPDALSYGYTF. The CDR3 DNA reads TGCGCCAGCACTCCGGACGCATTAAGCTATGGCTACACCTTC. The variable domain in full, completed from reference TRBV5-1 and TRBJ1-2, reads KAGVTQTPRYLIKTRGQQVTLSCSPISGHRSVSWYQQTPGQGLQFLFEYFSETQRNKGNFPGRFSGRQFSNSRSEMNVSTLELGDSALYLCASTPDALSYGYTFGSGTRLTVV.